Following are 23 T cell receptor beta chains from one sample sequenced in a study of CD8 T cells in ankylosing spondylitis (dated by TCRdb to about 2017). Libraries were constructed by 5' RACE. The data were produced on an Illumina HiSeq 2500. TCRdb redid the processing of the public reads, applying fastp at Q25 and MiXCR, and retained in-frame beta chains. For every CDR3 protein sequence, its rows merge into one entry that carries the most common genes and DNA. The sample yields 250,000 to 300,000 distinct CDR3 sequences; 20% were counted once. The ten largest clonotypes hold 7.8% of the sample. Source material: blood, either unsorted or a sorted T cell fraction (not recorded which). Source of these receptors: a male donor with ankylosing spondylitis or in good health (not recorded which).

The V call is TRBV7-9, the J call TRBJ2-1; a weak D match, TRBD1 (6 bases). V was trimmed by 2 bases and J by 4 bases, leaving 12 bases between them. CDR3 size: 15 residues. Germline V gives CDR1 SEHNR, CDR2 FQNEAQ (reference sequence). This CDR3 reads CASSLRDKGYNEQFF. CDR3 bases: TGTGCCAGCAGCTTAAGGGACAAGGGTTACAATGAGCAGTTCTTC.

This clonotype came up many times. The CDR3 sequence is CASSQVGIAKNIQYF. CDR3 DNA sequence: TGTGCCAGCAGCCAAGTTGGTATCGCCAAAAACATTCAGTACTTC. The chain is built from TRBV3-1 and TRBJ2-4, with D unclear. The CDR3 totals 15 residues. In germline, CDR1 is LGHDT, CDR2 YNNKEL (reference sequence). Trimming stripped 1 base from V and 1 base from J, with 8 bases between.

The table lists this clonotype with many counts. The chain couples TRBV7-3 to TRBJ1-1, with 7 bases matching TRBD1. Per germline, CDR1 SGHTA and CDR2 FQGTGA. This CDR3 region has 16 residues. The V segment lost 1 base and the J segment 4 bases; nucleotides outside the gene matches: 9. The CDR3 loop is CASSLNTGAGSTEAFF. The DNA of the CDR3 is TGTGCCAGCAGCTTAAACACAGGGGCAGGGAGCACTGAAGCTTTCTTT.

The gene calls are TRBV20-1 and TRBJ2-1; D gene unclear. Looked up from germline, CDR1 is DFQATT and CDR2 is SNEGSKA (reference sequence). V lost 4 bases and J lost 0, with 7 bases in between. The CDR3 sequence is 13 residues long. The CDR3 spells CSANLPSYNEQFF. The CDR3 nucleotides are TGCAGTGCTAATCTTCCCTCCTACAATGAGCAGTTCTTC.

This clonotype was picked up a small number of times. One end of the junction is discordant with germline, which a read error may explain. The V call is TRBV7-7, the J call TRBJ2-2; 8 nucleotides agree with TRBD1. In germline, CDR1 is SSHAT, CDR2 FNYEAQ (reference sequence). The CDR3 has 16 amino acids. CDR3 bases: TGTGCTAGCAGCTTATCCCAGGGGGCGCGGACCGGGGAGCTGTTTTTT. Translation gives CASSLSQGARTGELFF.

In DNA form, the CDR3 reads TGTGCCAGCACCGTGAGGGGGGGAAGCACAGATACGCAGTATTTT. It is translated as CASTVRGGSTDTQYF. This chain links TRBV12-3 or TRBV12-4 with TRBJ2-3; D may be TRBD2 (7 bases). The CDR3 is 15 amino acids. The ends were cut back, 7 bases at V and 0 bases at J, with 14 bases in the middle.

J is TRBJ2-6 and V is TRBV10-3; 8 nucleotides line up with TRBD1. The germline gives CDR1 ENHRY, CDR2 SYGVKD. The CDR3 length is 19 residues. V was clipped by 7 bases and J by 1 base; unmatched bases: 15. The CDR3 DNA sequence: TGTGCCATCATGGGCCCCCCTGGACAGGGTAGATCTGGGGCCAACGTCCTGACTTTC. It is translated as CAIMGPPGQGRSGANVLTF.

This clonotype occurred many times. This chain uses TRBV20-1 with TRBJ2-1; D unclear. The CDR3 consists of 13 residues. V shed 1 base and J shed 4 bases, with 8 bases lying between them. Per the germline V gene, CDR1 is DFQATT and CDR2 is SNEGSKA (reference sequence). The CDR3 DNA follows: TGCAGTGCTAGAGTGGACCCTTACAATGAGCAGTTCTTC. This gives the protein CSARVDPYNEQFF.

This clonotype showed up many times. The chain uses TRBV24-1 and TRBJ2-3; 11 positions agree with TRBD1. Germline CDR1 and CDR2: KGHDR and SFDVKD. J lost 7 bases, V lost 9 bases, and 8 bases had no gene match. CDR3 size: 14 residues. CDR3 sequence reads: CATQDRGPPNTQYF. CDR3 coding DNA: TGTGCCACCCAGGACAGGGGGCCTCCAAATACGCAGTATTTT.

CDR3 amino acids: CASSLAGRGNNQPQHF. The CDR3 nucleotides read TGTGCCAGCAGCTTAGCCGGCAGGGGGAACAATCAGCCCCAGCATTTT. The chain recombines TRBV7-2 with TRBJ1-5; 7 nucleotides match TRBD1. This CDR3 is built from 16 residues. Losses at the gene ends were 0 bases for V and 3 bases for J; bases not matched to a gene: 5. Germline loops: CDR1 SGHTA, CDR2 FQGNSA.

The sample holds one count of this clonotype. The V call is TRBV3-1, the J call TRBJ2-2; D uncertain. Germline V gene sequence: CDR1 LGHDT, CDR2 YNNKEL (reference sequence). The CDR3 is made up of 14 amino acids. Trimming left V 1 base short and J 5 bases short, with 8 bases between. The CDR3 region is CASSQAGSTGELFF. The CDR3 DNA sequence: TGTGCCAGCAGCCAAGCTGGGTCGACCGGGGAGCTGTTTTTT.

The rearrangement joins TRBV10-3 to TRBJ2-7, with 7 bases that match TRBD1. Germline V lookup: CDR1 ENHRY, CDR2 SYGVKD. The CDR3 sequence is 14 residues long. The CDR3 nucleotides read TGTACCACATCAAAAGAGACAGGGAGCTACGAGCAGTACGTC. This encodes CTTSKETGSYEQYV.

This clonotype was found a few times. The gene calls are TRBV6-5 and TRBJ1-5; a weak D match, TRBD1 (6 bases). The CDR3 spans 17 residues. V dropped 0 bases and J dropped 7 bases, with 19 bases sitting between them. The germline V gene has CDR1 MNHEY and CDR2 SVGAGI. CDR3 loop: CASSYSIGSGVGQPQHF. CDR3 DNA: TGTGCCAGCAGTTACTCGATAGGGTCAGGGGTGGGACAGCCCCAGCATTTT.

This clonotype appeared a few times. The CDR3: CASSPGLAGITDTQYF. The CDR3 DNA reads as TGTGCCAGCAGCCCGGGACTAGCGGGGATCACAGATACGCAGTATTTT. The rearrangement joins TRBV5-6 to TRBJ2-3; 13 nucleotides match TRBD2. The germline V gene has CDR1 SGHDT and CDR2 YYEEEE. After removal of 4 bases from V and 2 bases from J, the junction contained 4 bases not matched to a gene. The CDR3 contains 16 residues.

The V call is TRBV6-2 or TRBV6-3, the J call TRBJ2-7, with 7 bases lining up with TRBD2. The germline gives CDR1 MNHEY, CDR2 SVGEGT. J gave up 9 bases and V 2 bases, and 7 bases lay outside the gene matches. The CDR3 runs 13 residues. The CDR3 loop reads CASSYVTGGPQYV. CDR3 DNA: TGTGCCAGCAGTTACGTGACGGGAGGCCCGCAGTACGTC.

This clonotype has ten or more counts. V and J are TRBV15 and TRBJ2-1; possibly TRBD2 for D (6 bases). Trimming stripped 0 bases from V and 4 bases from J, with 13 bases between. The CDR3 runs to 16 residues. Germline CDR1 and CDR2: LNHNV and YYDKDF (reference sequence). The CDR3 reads CATSREQALAYNEQFF. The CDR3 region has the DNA TGTGCCACCAGCAGAGAGCAGGCACTAGCATACAATGAGCAGTTCTTC.

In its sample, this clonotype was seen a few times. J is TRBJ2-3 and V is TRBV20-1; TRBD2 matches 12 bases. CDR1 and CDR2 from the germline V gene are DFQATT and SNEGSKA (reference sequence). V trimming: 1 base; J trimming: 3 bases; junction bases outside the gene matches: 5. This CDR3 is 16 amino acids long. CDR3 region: CSARGPSGRVTDTQYF. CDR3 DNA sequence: TGCAGTGCTAGAGGCCCTAGCGGGAGGGTGACAGATACGCAGTATTTT.

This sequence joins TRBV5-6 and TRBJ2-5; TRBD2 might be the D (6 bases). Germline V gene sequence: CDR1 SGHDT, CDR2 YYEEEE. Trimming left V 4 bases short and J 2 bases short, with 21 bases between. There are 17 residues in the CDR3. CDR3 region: CASSGDLAGYGQETQYF. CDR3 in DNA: TGTGCCAGCAGCGGGGACTTGGCGGGATACGGGCAAGAGACCCAGTACTTC. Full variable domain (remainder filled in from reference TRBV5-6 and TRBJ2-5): DAGVTQSPTHLIKTRGQQVTLRCSPKSGHDTVSWYQQALGQGPQFIFQYYEEEERQRGNFPDRFSGHQFPNYSSELNVNALLLGDSALYLCASSGDLAGYGQETQYFGPGTRLLVL.

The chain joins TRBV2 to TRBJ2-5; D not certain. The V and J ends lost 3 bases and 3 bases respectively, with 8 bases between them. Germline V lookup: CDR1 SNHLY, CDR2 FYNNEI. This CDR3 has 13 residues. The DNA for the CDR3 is TGTGCCAGCAGTGAGGTTGGGGAAGAGACCCAGTACTTC. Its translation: CASSEVGEETQYF.

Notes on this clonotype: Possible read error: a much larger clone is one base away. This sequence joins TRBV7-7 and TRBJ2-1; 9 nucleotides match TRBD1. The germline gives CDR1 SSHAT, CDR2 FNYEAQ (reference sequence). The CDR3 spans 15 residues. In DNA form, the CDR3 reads TGTGCTAGCAGTCCGGGACAGGGAACCAACAATGAGCAGTTCTTC. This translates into CASSPGQGTNNEQFF.

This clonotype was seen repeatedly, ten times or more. CDR3 amino acids: CSARGRIAVRYISSYNEQFF. The CDR3 DNA reads TGCAGTGCTAGAGGCCGAATAGCGGTCAGATATATAAGCTCCTACAATGAGCAGTTCTTC. The chain couples TRBV20-1 to TRBJ2-1, with D tentatively TRBD2 (6 bases). The CDR3 extends over 20 amino acids. Looked up from germline, CDR1 is DFQATT and CDR2 is SNEGSKA (reference sequence). With 1 base removed from V and 0 bases from J, the gap between germline ends came to 25 bases.

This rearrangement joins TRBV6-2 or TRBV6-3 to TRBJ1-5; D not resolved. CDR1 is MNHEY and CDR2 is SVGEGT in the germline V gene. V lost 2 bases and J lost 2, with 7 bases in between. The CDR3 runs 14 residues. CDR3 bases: TGTGCCAGCAGTTACGCAGGAGGCAATCAGCCCCAGCATTTT. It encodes CASSYAGGNQPQHF.

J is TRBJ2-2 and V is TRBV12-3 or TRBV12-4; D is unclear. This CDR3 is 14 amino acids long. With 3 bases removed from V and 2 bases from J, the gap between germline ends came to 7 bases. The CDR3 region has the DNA TGTGCCAGCAGTTTTTGGGGAAACACCGGGGAGCTGTTTTTT. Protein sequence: CASSFWGNTGELFF.